Following are 23 T cell receptor beta chains from one sample sequenced in a study of cytomegalovirus exposure and HLA in healthy donors. Produced via immunoSEQ multiplex PCR; TCRdb's table is partial and in-frame only. Among about 260,000 clones listed, around 91% were seen once. What was sequenced was PBMCs. Receptors originate from a woman aged 25 to 39 in good health and CMV-seronegative.

This clone was observed a single time. The rearrangement joins TRBV5-1 to TRBJ1-2; D may be TRBD1 (6 bases). This CDR3 comprises 13 residues. Trimming removed 5 bases at V and 3 bases at J, with 11 bases between. Germline V lookup: CDR1 SGHRS, CDR2 YFSETQ. CDR3 loop: CASSTGQDYGYTF. CDR3 DNA: TGCGCCAGCAGTACGGGACAAGACTATGGCTACACCTTC.

This clone has only one observation. The gene calls are TRBV25-1 and TRBJ2-5; 7 bases line up with TRBD1. Germline lookup yields CDR1 MGHDK and CDR2 SYGVNS. The CDR3 length is 15 residues. Losses at the gene ends were 2 bases for V and 5 bases for J; bases not matched to a gene: 8. The CDR3 DNA is TGTGCCAGCAGTGAAGACTACAGGGGATCGGAGACCCAGTACTTC. It specifies CASSEDYRGSETQYF.

The sample holds one count of this clone. This sequence joins TRBV6-1 and TRBJ2-1; D unclear. Per the germline V gene, CDR1 is MNHNS and CDR2 is SASEGT. The V and J ends lost 6 bases and 13 bases respectively, with 13 bases between them. The CDR3 contains 11 residues. As DNA, the CDR3 is TGTGCCAGCAGAGTGGATATAAGTCAGTTCTTC. Translated: CASRVDISQFF.

Only a few counts were recorded for this clone. V usage is TRBV30 and J usage is TRBJ1-2; 11 bases fit TRBD1. The CDR3 sequence is 15 residues long. Trimming at V came to 1 base and at J to 4 bases, leaving 5 bases not matched to a gene. Germline values: CDR1 GTSNPN, CDR2 SVGIG (reference sequence). The CDR3 is CAWSALGTGGYGYTF. CDR3 nucleotides: TGTGCCTGGAGTGCCCTCGGGACAGGGGGCTATGGCTACACCTTC.

The chain joins TRBV27 to TRBJ2-1, with 7 nucleotides matching TRBD1. The CDR3 is 15 amino acids. Germline-derived CDR1 and CDR2 are MNHEY and SMNVEV (reference sequence). Losses at the gene ends were 5 bases for V and 0 bases for J; bases not matched to a gene: 4. CDR3 nucleotide sequence: TGTGCCAGCAGTAGACAGGGCAGCTCCTACAATGAGCAGTTCTTC. As protein: CASSRQGSSYNEQFF.

The V gene is TRBV4-1, the J gene TRBJ2-7, with D unclear. V lost 6 bases and J lost 2, with 11 bases in between. The CDR3 is made up of 13 amino acids. Germline loops: CDR1 MGHRA, CDR2 YSYEKL. The CDR3 nucleotides are TGCGCCAGCAGTTCCGCGTGGGCCTACGAGCAGTACTTC. Its protein is CASSSAWAYEQYF.

The chain carries TRBV11-2 and TRBJ2-3; D might be TRBD2 (6 bases). Trimming pared 4 bases from V and 2 bases from J, leaving 13 bases between. Germline CDR1 is SGHAT and CDR2 is FQNNGV. The CDR3 loop spans 15 amino acids. DNA of the CDR3: TGTGCCAGCAGCTCGGACGGGGGATCCACAGATACGCAGTATTTT. It encodes CASSSDGGSTDTQYF.

V and J are TRBV15 and TRBJ1-2, with D unclear. V shed 1 base and J shed 3 bases, with 9 bases lying between them. CDR1 and CDR2 from the germline V gene are LNHNV and YYDKDF (reference sequence). This CDR3 comprises 14 residues. For the CDR3, the DNA is TGTGCCACCAGCAGAGGCGAACGAGACTATGGCTACACCTTC. Its translation: CATSRGERDYGYTF.

The V gene is TRBV27, the J gene TRBJ2-1; D tentatively reads TRBD1 or TRBD2 (5 bases each). Trimming shortened V by 2 bases and J by 5 bases, and 10 bases separated the two germline ends. This CDR3 spans 14 amino acids. Germline assignment: CDR1 MNHEY and CDR2 SMNVEV (reference sequence). CDR3 sequence (DNA): TGTGCCAGCAGTTTAGGGGGAGTAGACAATGAGCAGTTCTTC. This translates into CASSLGGVDNEQFF.

Concerning this clone: This sample includes further DNA sequences coding for the same CDR3. V and J are TRBV11-1 and TRBJ2-7, with D possibly matching TRBD2 (6 bases). Deletions cut 5 bases from V and 1 base from J, with 9 bases between. The CDR3 length is 13 residues. CDR1 and CDR2 (germline): SGHAT, FQDESV (reference sequence). The CDR3 DNA sequence: TGTGCCAGCAGCCTCCGGGGGTCCTACGAGCAGTACTTC. It codes for CASSLRGSYEQYF. Drawing the rest from reference TRBV11-1 and TRBJ2-7, the complete variable domain is EAEVAQSPRYKITEKSQAVAFWCDPISGHATLYWYRQILGQGPELLVQFQDESVVDDSQLPKDRFSAERLKGVDSTLKIQPAELGDSAMYLCASSLRGSYEQYFGPGTRLTVT.

The chain is built from TRBV18 and TRBJ2-3; TRBD2 aligns across 8 bases. The V segment lost 3 bases and the J segment 4 bases; nucleotides outside the gene matches: 18. There are 19 residues in the CDR3. CDR1 and CDR2 from the germline V gene are KGHSH and LQKENI. The DNA of the CDR3 is TGTGCCAGCTCACCCCTCCCAAAAACTAGCGGAGGCCGGTCAGATACGCAGTATTTT. Its protein product is CASSPLPKTSGGRSDTQYF. Looking up the rest from reference TRBV18 and TRBJ2-3 gives the full variable domain: NAGVMQNPRHLVRRRGQEARLRCSPMKGHSHVYWYRQLPEEGLKFMVYLQKENIIDESGMPKERFSAEFPKEGPSILRIQQVVRGDSAAYFCASSPLPKTSGGRSDTQYFGPGTRLTVL.

The chain is built from TRBV10-1 and TRBJ2-7, with 9 nucleotides matching TRBD2. This CDR3 has 18 amino acids. Germline CDR1 is WNHNN and CDR2 is SYGVQD (reference sequence). V lost 0 bases, J lost 3 bases, and 12 bases stayed unmatched. For the CDR3, the DNA is TGCGCCAGCAGTGAGTCGCCCCCAAGCGGGAGGACGAACTACGAGCAGTACTTC. Translated, it gives CASSESPPSGRTNYEQYF.

This chain links TRBV6-5 with TRBJ2-7, with TRBD2 identical over 9 bases. Germline CDR1 and CDR2: MNHEY and SVGAGI. The CDR3 is 14 residues long. J gave up 10 bases and V 0 bases, and 7 bases lay outside the gene matches. Here the CDR3 reads CASSYSSPSGIQYF. CDR3 DNA sequence: TGTGCCAGCAGTTACTCTTCTCCTAGCGGGATCCAGTACTTC.

This chain connects TRBV6-4 to TRBJ2-2; D not certain. Germline V gene sequence: CDR1 MRHNA, CDR2 SNTAGT. V lost 3 bases, J lost 4 bases, and 3 bases lay in between. This CDR3 has 12 residues. The CDR3 sequence: CASSEGTGELFF. The DNA of the CDR3 is TGTGCCAGCAGTGAGGGCACCGGGGAGCTGTTTTTT.

This clone has a handful of counts. The chain links TRBV29-1 to TRBJ2-7; 7 bases align to TRBD1. V shed 4 bases, J shed 6 bases, and the junction held 6 bases outside the gene matches. This CDR3 contains 12 residues. Germline V lookup: CDR1 SQVTM, CDR2 ANQGSEA. CDR3 coding DNA: TGCAGCGTTGGGACAGGTAATGTCGAGCAGTACTTC. Protein product: CSVGTGNVEQYF.

The gene calls are TRBV5-1 and TRBJ1-1; 8 nucleotides agree with TRBD1. The CDR3 length is 14 residues. The germline gives CDR1 SGHRS, CDR2 YFSETQ. The trim removed 4 bases at V and 3 bases at J, leaving 5 bases unmatched. DNA of the CDR3: TGCGCCAGCAGCCCGACAGGGGAGTACACTGAAGCTTTCTTT. This encodes CASSPTGEYTEAFF.

The chain has TRBV5-1 and TRBJ2-1; D is uncertain. The V and J ends lost 3 bases and 0 bases respectively, with 13 bases between them. CDR1 is SGHRS, CDR2 YFSETQ, per germline. There are 16 residues in the CDR3. The CDR3 DNA sequence: TGCGCCAGCAGCTGGAACTCGGGTAGCTCCTACAATGAGCAGTTCTTC. Amino acid sequence: CASSWNSGSSYNEQFF.

The rearrangement links TRBV7-8 to TRBJ2-1, with D unclear. V was shortened by 2 bases and J by 10 bases, with 9 bases between the two germline ends. The CDR3 is 12 residues long. CDR1 is SGHVS, CDR2 FQNEAQ, per germline. CDR3 amino acids: CASSLTAGEQFF. The CDR3 bases are TGTGCCAGCAGCTTAACGGCTGGGGAGCAGTTCTTC.

V and J are TRBV6-1 and TRBJ1-3; TRBD1 is a possible D gene (5 bases). Germline V lookup: CDR1 MNHNS, CDR2 SASEGT. V lost 0 bases to trimming and J lost 1 base, with 10 bases between them. The CDR3 loop spans 16 amino acids. Here the CDR3 reads CASSEATGFSGNTIYF. Written as DNA, the CDR3 is TGTGCCAGCAGTGAAGCAACAGGTTTTTCTGGAAACACCATATATTTT.

The chain recombines TRBV5-1 with TRBJ2-1; 7 bases align to TRBD2. The CDR3 is 15 amino acids. Germline V gene data show CDR1 as SGHRS and CDR2 as YFSETQ. Trimming at V came to 4 bases and at J to 6 bases, leaving 10 bases not matched to a gene. The CDR3 DNA reads TGCGCCAGCAGCCCCGTGGCGGGAGTCCGCAATGAGCAGTTCTTC. It translates to CASSPVAGVRNEQFF.

The V call is TRBV11-2, the J call TRBJ2-2, with D unresolved. Trimming shortened V by 5 bases and J by 5 bases, and 9 bases separated the two germline ends. The V gene's germline CDR1 is SGHAT and CDR2 FQNNGV. The CDR3 length is 13 residues. In DNA, the CDR3 is TGTGCCAGCAGCCCCAAGGGTACCGGGGAGCTGTTTTTT. It yields the protein CASSPKGTGELFF.

The gene calls are TRBV7-8 and TRBJ1-2, with TRBD1 as a possible D gene (6 bases). This CDR3 comprises 14 residues. V was shortened by 7 bases and J by 14 bases, with 26 bases between the two germline ends. Germline CDR1 and CDR2: SGHVS and FQNEAQ. CDR3 loop: CASTILQGGGKSTF. The CDR3 bases are TGTGCCAGCACCATACTACAGGGTGGGGGAAAGAGTACCTTC.

The chain combines TRBV7-8 with TRBJ2-1; TRBD2 matches 9 bases. The CDR3 covers 16 residues. Trimming removed 1 base from V and 8 bases from J; junction bases left unmatched: 9. Germline CDR1 and CDR2: SGHVS and FQNEAQ. The CDR3 DNA sequence: TGTGCCAGCAGCTTAGTGGGAGTGGTAGCGGGAGATGAGCAGTTCTTC. Protein sequence: CASSLVGVVAGDEQFF.